The 5 T cell receptor beta chains reported below all come from one sample, sequenced in a study of PD-1 blockade in classical Hodgkin lymphoma. Every patient had relapsed following autologous stem cell transplantation, and cohorts differed in brentuximab vedotin exposure. The protocol was immunoSEQ multiplex PCR, while the TCRdb copy is restricted to in-frame clones and leaves out a portion. The table shows tens of thousands of clones, with 76% occurring only once. Material: peripheral blood mononuclear cells (PBMCs), obtained at baseline. These receptors were obtained from a human donor with classical Hodgkin lymphoma.

This clone was recorded a few times. The chain employs TRBV6-1 and TRBJ1-1, with D unclear. Trimming removed 5 bases from V and 4 bases from J, with 17 bases in between. CDR1 is MNHNS, CDR2 SASEGT, per germline. The CDR3 extends over 15 amino acids. The CDR3 DNA is TGTGCCAGCAGTCTATCGGGAGCCGGAGGCACTGAAGCTTTCTTT. Protein: CASSLSGAGGTEAFF.

V is TRBV5-1 and J is TRBJ1-1; unclear D gene. The CDR3 sequence is 13 residues long. V was pared by 7 bases and J by 1 base, with 11 bases between. Germline CDR1 reads SGHRS; CDR2 reads YFSETQ. The CDR3 sequence is CASCSRENTEAFF. The CDR3 DNA reads as TGCGCCAGCTGCTCGAGGGAGAACACTGAAGCTTTCTTT. The full variable domain, rest sourced from reference TRBV5-1 and TRBJ1-1, is KAGVTQTPRYLIKTRGQQVTLSCSPISGHRSVSWYQQTPGQGLQFLFEYFSETQRNKGNFPGRFSGRQFSNSRSEMNVSTLELGDSALYLCASCSRENTEAFFGQGTRLTVV.

Only a few counts were recorded for this clone. The chain carries TRBV14 and TRBJ2-7, with D possibly TRBD2 on 6 matching bases. With 0 bases removed from V and 1 base from J, the gap between germline ends came to 10 bases. The CDR3 covers 15 residues. CDR1 and CDR2 from the germline V gene are SGHDN and FVKESK. CDR3 protein: CASSQDRGKSYEQYF. The CDR3 nucleotides read TGTGCCAGCAGCCAAGATCGGGGGAAGTCCTACGAGCAGTACTTC.

This sequence joins TRBV11-3 and TRBJ2-1; 9 positions agree with TRBD2. The V gene's germline CDR1 is SGHNT and CDR2 YENEEA. V shed 5 bases, J shed 5 bases, and the junction held 4 bases outside the gene matches. The CDR3 has 14 residues. CDR3 coding DNA: TGTGCCAGCAGCCCCAGGACTAGCGACAATGAGCAGTTCTTC. Protein: CASSPRTSDNEQFF.

This clone is categorized as medium-sized. The chain carries TRBV11-3 and TRBJ1-1; maybe TRBD1 (6 bases). The germline V and J ends were trimmed by 0 bases and 1 base, with 9 bases remaining between them. Germline-derived CDR1 and CDR2 are SGHNT and YENEEA. This CDR3 region has 15 residues. CDR3 loop: CASSLDLTGNTEAFF. CDR3 coding DNA: TGTGCCAGCAGCTTAGATCTGACAGGGAACACTGAAGCTTTCTTT.